This TCR beta chain was sequenced for a study of control samples from healthy donors and cancer patients. The method was immunoSEQ multiplex PCR; TCRdb's version includes in-frame clones alone and lacks a portion of them. Here the sample spans tens of thousands of clones, around 94% being singletons. The CDR3 consists of 15 residues. Germline V gene data show CDR1 as SGHAT and CDR2 as FQNNGV. V lost 2 bases and J lost 5; bases outside the gene matches: 6. This TCR was sampled from a man between 60 and 75 years old in good health. The source material was blood. The chain joins TRBV11-2 to TRBJ2-3; 8 bases agree with TRBD2. The CDR3 is CASSLLAGKGDTQYF. As DNA, the CDR3 is TGTGCCAGCAGCTTACTAGCGGGCAAGGGAGATACGCAGTATTTT.